This TCR beta chain was documented in a study of PD-L1 blockade in urothelial cancer. Overall study context: Prior exposure to chemotherapy in patients amounted to 0 to 3 regimens received.

Assay: immunoSEQ multiplex PCR; the TCRdb copy retains only in-frame clones and omits some. The data hold tens of thousands of clones, with roughly 80% observed a single time. The sample in question was PBMCs, obtained around atezolizumab (anti-PD-L1) treatment. This sequence was found in a man in his 70s with urothelial cancer.

The CDR3 DNA is TGTGCCAGCAGTGAAGATGGGGGGGCAGGGGCCAACGTCCTGACTTTC. Its protein product is CASSEDGGAGANVLTF. V gene TRBV6-1 combines with J gene TRBJ2-6, with TRBD2 as a possible D gene (7 bases). The CDR3 is 16 amino acids. From germline, CDR1 is MNHNS and CDR2 SASEGT. The V gene lost 1 base and the J gene lost 4 bases, with 11 bases spanning the gap.